These 5 T cell receptor beta chains were sequenced from one sample in a study of blood T cell repertoires in COVID-19. This table comes from immunoSEQ multiplex PCR, and its TCRdb copy is limited to in-frame clones, with some not included. The sample consists of more than 85,000 clones, about 91% of them appearing once. What was sequenced was peripheral blood. These receptors all come from a man between 45 and 60 years old with COVID-19, enrolled during active disease.

The chain links TRBV5-8 to TRBJ1-3; D might be TRBD1 (6 bases). CDR1 SGHTS and CDR2 YDEGEE come from the germline V gene. Trimming stripped 7 bases from V and 0 bases from J, with 11 bases between. The CDR3 consists of 14 residues. The CDR3 spells CASALGASGNTIYF. CDR3 DNA: TGTGCCAGCGCCCTGGGGGCCTCTGGAAACACCATATATTTT.

The chain employs TRBV15 and TRBJ2-5, with 10 bases aligning to TRBD2. CDR1 is LNHNV, CDR2 YYDKDF, per germline (reference sequence). The length of the CDR3 is 17 residues. V was pared by 1 base and J by 1 base, with 6 bases of the junction left unmatched. The CDR3 DNA sequence: TGTGCCACCAGCAGAGTCATAGCGGGGGGCTTCCAAGAGACCCAGTACTTC. This sequence encodes CATSRVIAGGFQETQYF. Filled out from reference TRBV15 and TRBJ2-5, the complete variable domain reads DAMVIQNPRYQVTQFGKPVTLSCSQTLNHNVMYWYQQKSSQAPKLLFHYYDKDFNNEADTPDNFQSRRPNTSFCFLDIRSPGLGDTAMYLCATSRVIAGGFQETQYFGPGTRLLVL.

This chain joins TRBV11-3 and TRBJ2-5; D is perhaps TRBD2 (5 bases). CDR3 length: 13 amino acids. Germline V gene sequence: CDR1 SGHNT, CDR2 YENEEA. V dropped 4 bases and J dropped 5 bases, with 11 bases sitting between them. Written as DNA, the CDR3 is TGTGCCAGCAGCTCGGGGTCCGGGGAGACCCAGTACTTC. Amino acid sequence: CASSSGSGETQYF.

This clone appeared a few times. This chain connects TRBV28 to TRBJ1-4, with D unclear. In germline, CDR1 is MDHEN, CDR2 SYDVKM. Trimming pared 6 bases from V and 5 bases from J, leaving 13 bases between. The CDR3 sequence is 14 residues long. CDR3 DNA: TGTGCCAGCAGCCCCTGGAGGGTAAATGAAAAACTGTTTTTT. It encodes CASSPWRVNEKLFF.

Only a few counts were recorded for this clone. The genes are TRBV7-2 and TRBJ1-2; possibly TRBD1 for D (6 bases). CDR1 is SGHTA, CDR2 FQGNSA, per germline. The CDR3 length is 14 residues. V was cut by 1 base and J by 7 bases, with 13 bases left in between. The CDR3 protein is CASSLDGGRGGYTF. The CDR3, as DNA: TGTGCCAGCAGCTTAGACGGGGGGCGAGGTGGCTACACCTTC.